The T cell receptor beta chain described here comes from a study of blood T cell repertoires in COVID-19. Original processing methods: From reference gene primer amplification, estimates of nucleated cell counts were derived. Libraries were prepared by immunoSEQ multiplex PCR; TCRdb keeps only in-frame clonotypes and omits some of them. The V and J calls and clone size were taken over from that table, and D and trimming were inferred from the DNA. Here the sample spans around 70,000 clones, 87% being singletons. The V and J ends lost 6 bases and 1 base respectively, with 12 bases between them. Germline assignment: CDR1 SQVTM and CDR2 ANQGSEA. The CDR3 extends over 13 amino acids.

This sequence joins TRBV29-1 and TRBJ1-2; perhaps TRBD1 as D (5 bases). The receptor was isolated from a woman of 80 years or more with active or convalescent COVID-19. The specimen sequenced was peripheral blood. The CDR3: CSVGADRNYGYTF. CDR3 DNA sequence: TGCAGCGTAGGGGCGGATCGTAACTATGGCTACACCTTC.